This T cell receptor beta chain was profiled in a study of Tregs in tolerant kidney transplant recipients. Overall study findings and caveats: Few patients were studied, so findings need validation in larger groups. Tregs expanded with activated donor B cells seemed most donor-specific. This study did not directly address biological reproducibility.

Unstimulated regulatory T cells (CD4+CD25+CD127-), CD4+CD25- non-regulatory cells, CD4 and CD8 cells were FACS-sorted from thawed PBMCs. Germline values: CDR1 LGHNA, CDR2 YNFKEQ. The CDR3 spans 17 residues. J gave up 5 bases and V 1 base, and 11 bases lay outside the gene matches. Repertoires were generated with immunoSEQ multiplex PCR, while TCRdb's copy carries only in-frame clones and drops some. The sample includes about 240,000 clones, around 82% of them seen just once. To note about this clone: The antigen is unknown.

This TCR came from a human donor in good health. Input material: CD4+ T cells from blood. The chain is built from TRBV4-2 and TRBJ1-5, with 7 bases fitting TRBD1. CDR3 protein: CASSQGEGADTDQPQHF. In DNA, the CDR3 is TGTGCCAGCAGCCAAGGAGAGGGGGCAGACACTGATCAGCCCCAGCATTTT.